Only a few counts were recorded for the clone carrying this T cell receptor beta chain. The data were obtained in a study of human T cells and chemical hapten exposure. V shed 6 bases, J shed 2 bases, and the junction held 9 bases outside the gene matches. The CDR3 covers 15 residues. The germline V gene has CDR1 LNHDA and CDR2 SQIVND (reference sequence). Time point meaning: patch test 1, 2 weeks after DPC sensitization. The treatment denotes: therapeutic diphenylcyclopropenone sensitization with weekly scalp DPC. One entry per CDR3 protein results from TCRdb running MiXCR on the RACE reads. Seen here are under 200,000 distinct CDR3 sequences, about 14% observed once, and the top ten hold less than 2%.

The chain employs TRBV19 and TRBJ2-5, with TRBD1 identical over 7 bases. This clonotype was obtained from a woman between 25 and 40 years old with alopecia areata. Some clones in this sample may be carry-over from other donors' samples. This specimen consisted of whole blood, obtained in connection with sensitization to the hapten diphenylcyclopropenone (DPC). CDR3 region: CASSPDWGQQETQYF. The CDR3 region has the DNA TGTGCCAGTAGCCCTGATTGGGGACAGCAAGAGACCCAGTACTTC.